The rows below give T cell receptor beta chains drawn from one sample of a study of CD8 T cells in ankylosing spondylitis. In TCRdb, the 5' RACE reads were re-called with MiXCR into one record per CDR3 protein. This sample yields 84,000 or so distinct CDR3 sequences, of which around 30% are seen a single time; around 60% belongs to the top ten. The sample taken for sequencing was blood, either unsorted or a sorted T cell fraction (not recorded which). These receptors were collected from a male donor with ankylosing spondylitis or in good health (not recorded which). The CDR3 runs from the conserved cysteine through the conserved F or W. A D gene is named only where the DNA matches it firmly. Clone size, where shown, is once, few, many, or a class for clones that have expanded.

V	D	J	size	CDR3	DNA
TRBV7-6	NA	TRBJ2-1	once	CASSFQRLGGNEQFF	TGTGCCAGCAGCTTCCAGCGGCTAGGTGGGAATGAGCAGTTCTTC
TRBV5-1	NA	TRBJ2-1	NA	CASSSGLLENEQFF	TGCGCCAGCAGCTCTGGGTTACTGGAAAATGAGCAGTTCTTC
TRBV4-2	TRBD1	TRBJ2-3	many	CASSQEPGQGGTDTQYF	TGTGCCAGCAGCCAAGAACCCGGACAGGGAGGCACAGATACGCAGTATTTT
TRBV10-3	NA	TRBJ1-5	few	CAISESQGLGQPQHF	TGTGCCATCAGTGAGTCCCAGGGATTGGGACAGCCCCAGCATTTT
TRBV25-1	TRBD1	TRBJ1-2	few	CASSEGNRGSYGYTF	TGTGCCAGCAGTGAAGGGAACAGGGGATCCTATGGCTACACCTTC
TRBV29-1	TRBD2	TRBJ2-3	NA	CSVERLAGNTDTQYF	TGCAGCGTCGAACGACTAGCGGGGAACACAGATACGCAGTATTTT
TRBV7-6	NA	TRBJ2-2	NA	CASSLATRELFF	TGTGCCAGCAGCTTAGCGACCCGTGAGCTGTTTTTT
TRBV2	NA	TRBJ2-3	NA	CASSDAATSTDTQYF	TGTGCCAGCAGTGATGCGGCTACAAGCACAGATACGCAGTATTTT
TRBV4-1	NA	TRBJ1-2	many	CASSQLGNYTF	TGCGCCAGCAGCCAACTGGGTAACTACACCTTC
TRBV5-1	TRBD2	TRBJ2-3	NA	CASSLGLAGGPDTQYF	TGCGCCAGCAGCTTGGGGCTAGCGGGAGGTCCAGATACGCAGTATTTT
TRBV25-1	NA	TRBJ2-7	NA	CASSEIGGRAYEQYF	TGTGCCAGCAGTGAAATCGGGGGCAGAGCTTACGAGCAGTACTTC
TRBV5-4	TRBD1	TRBJ2-1	NA	CASSPGTGAYNEQFF	TGTGCCAGCAGCCCCGGGACAGGTGCCTACAATGAGCAGTTCTTC
TRBV6-2/TRBV6-3	NA	TRBJ2-4	NA	CASSYGGLWNIQYF	TGTGCCAGCAGTTACGGAGGGTTGTGGAACATTCAGTACTTC
TRBV7-2	TRBD1	TRBJ1-1	few	CASSFQGVTEAFF	TGTGCCAGCAGCTTCCAGGGGGTCACTGAAGCTTTCTTT
TRBV14	NA	TRBJ2-5	NA	CASSQEFLAAYQETQYF	TGTGCCAGCAGCCAAGAATTTTTAGCGGCATACCAAGAGACCCAGTACTTC
TRBV6-5	TRBD1	TRBJ1-3	few	CASSYKTGGGGNTIYF	TGTGCCAGCAGTTACAAAACAGGGGGAGGTGGAAACACCATATATTTT
TRBV20-1	TRBD2	TRBJ2-7	many	CSASREGGGVSYEQYF	TGCAGTGCTAGCAGAGAAGGCGGGGGGGTCTCCTACGAGCAGTACTTC
TRBV29-1	NA	TRBJ2-7	few	CSVTGVLTYEQYF	TGCAGCGTCACGGGGGTCCTTACCTACGAGCAGTACTTC
TRBV18	NA	TRBJ2-7	NA	CASSPLQDNYEQYF	TGTGCCAGCTCACCACTTCAGGACAACTACGAGCAGTACTTC
TRBV9	NA	TRBJ2-3	few	CASSVRSTDTQYF	TGTGCCAGCAGCGTAAGGTCCACAGATACGCAGTATTTT
TRBV27	TRBD1	TRBJ1-4	NA	CASSWDRGPLEKLFF	TGTGCCAGCAGTTGGGACAGGGGCCCCCTTGAAAAACTGTTTTTT
TRBV18	TRBD2	TRBJ2-7	NA	CASSPSGSSYEQYF	TGTGCCAGCTCACCCAGCGGGAGCTCCTACGAGCAGTACTTC
TRBV29-1	NA	TRBJ1-2	NA	CSVDWPLYSYGYTF	TGCAGCGTTGATTGGCCCCTTTATTCATATGGCTACACCTTC
TRBV2	NA	TRBJ1-1	NA	CASRGETDAFF	TGTGCCAGCAGGGGGGAAACCGATGCTTTCTTT
TRBV12-3/TRBV12-4	TRBD2	TRBJ2-2	NA	CASSSVADLAGRSGELFF	TGTGCCAGCAGTTCGGTGGCGGATCTAGCGGGGCGTTCGGGGGAGCTGTTTTTT
TRBV7-8	TRBD1	TRBJ2-7	few	CASSITGVGEQYF	TGTGCCAGCAGCATTACAGGGGTGGGGGAGCAGTACTTC
TRBV20-1	NA	TRBJ2-1	NA	CSAAGEHHYNEQFF	TGCAGTGCTGCCGGGGAGCATCACTACAATGAGCAGTTCTTC
TRBV20-1	NA	TRBJ2-5	NA	CSAYDSGRGQETQYF	TGCAGTGCTTACGATTCAGGACGCGGGCAAGAGACCCAGTACTTC
TRBV11-2	NA	TRBJ2-5	NA	CASSLVGFQETQYF	TGTGCCAGCAGCTTAGTGGGGTTCCAAGAGACCCAGTACTTC
TRBV6-1	TRBD2	TRBJ2-1	NA	CASKVGLAIDEQFF	TGTGCCAGTAAGGTGGGACTAGCGATAGATGAGCAGTTCTTC
TRBV7-2	TRBD2	TRBJ2-3	NA	CASTHPSSGSSTDTQYF	TGTGCCAGCACCCACCCCTCTAGCGGATCTAGCACAGATACGCAGTATTTT
TRBV12-3/TRBV12-4	NA	TRBJ2-2	few	CASSPSGSGELFF	TGTGCCAGCAGTCCCTCTGGATCCGGGGAGCTGTTTTTT
TRBV7-9	NA	TRBJ2-5	few	CASSSTLTGWEETQYF	TGTGCCAGCAGCTCAACGCTCACAGGTTGGGAAGAGACCCAGTACTTC
TRBV29-1	NA	TRBJ1-3	few	CSAPGVGNTIYF	TGCAGCGCTCCTGGGGTTGGAAACACCATATATTTT
TRBV27	TRBD2	TRBJ2-2	NA	CASSRVGLAGGTGELFF	TGTGCCAGCTCCCGGGTTGGGTTAGCGGGTGGTACCGGGGAGCTGTTTTTT
TRBV7-6	TRBD2	TRBJ2-1	NA	CASSLRGGWEQFF	TGTGCCAGCAGCTTGCGGGGGGGCTGGGAGCAGTTCTTC
TRBV5-1	NA	TRBJ2-2	NA	CASSFPEGPNTGELFF	TGCGCCAGCAGCTTCCCGGAAGGTCCGAACACCGGGGAGCTGTTTTTT
TRBV7-9	NA	TRBJ2-1	NA	CASSTTLTNDNEQFF	TGTGCCAGCAGTACAACCCTGACCAACGACAATGAGCAGTTCTTC
TRBV12-3/TRBV12-4	NA	TRBJ1-4	NA	CASSFDRLNEKLFF	TGTGCCAGCAGTTTCGACAGGTTGAATGAAAAACTGTTTTTT
TRBV3-1	NA	TRBJ1-6	NA	CASSLGRGSPLHF	TGTGCCAGCAGCCTGGGACGGGGGTCACCCCTCCACTTT
TRBV18	TRBD1	TRBJ1-1	NA	CASSPSQGWRTEAFF	TGTGCCAGCTCACCATCACAGGGGTGGAGAACTGAAGCTTTCTTT
TRBV15	NA	TRBJ1-4	few	CATSRAAERNEKLFF	TGTGCCACCAGCAGAGCGGCAGAGAGAAATGAAAAACTGTTTTTT
TRBV5-1	NA	TRBJ2-3	NA	CASSTADITDTQYF	TGCGCCAGCAGCACGGCGGATATTACAGATACGCAGTATTTT
TRBV11-2	TRBD2	TRBJ2-3	NA	CASSIIAGGGTDTQYF	TGTGCCAGCAGCATCATAGCGGGAGGGGGTACAGATACGCAGTATTTT
TRBV27	NA	TRBJ1-1	few	CASSFLGTSEEAFF	TGTGCCAGCAGTTTTCTCGGGACATCAGAGGAAGCTTTCTTT
TRBV11-2	TRBD1	TRBJ1-4	few	CASSLPTGTGNEKLFF	TGTGCCAGCAGCTTGCCCACCGGGACAGGGAATGAAAAACTGTTTTTT
TRBV7-2	NA	TRBJ1-3	NA	CASSLIGGNTIYF	TGTGCCAGCAGCTTAATTGGGGGAAACACCATATATTTT
TRBV7-2	TRBD2	TRBJ2-3	few	CASWSGGHTDTQYF	TGTGCCAGCTGGAGCGGGGGCCACACAGATACGCAGTATTTT
TRBV6-4	NA	TRBJ1-1	NA	CASSRTVFQNTEAFFGQGQKAFF	NA
TRBV5-1	NA	TRBJ2-1	NA	CASSLAGLSSYNEQFF	TGCGCCAGCAGCTTAGCCGGTTTGAGCTCCTACAATGAGCAGTTCTTC
TRBV7-2	NA	TRBJ2-2	many	CASSLRNTGELFF	TGTGCCAGCAGCCTCCGAAACACCGGGGAGCTGTTTTTT
TRBV7-8	NA	TRBJ2-3	NA	CASSFQFRGDTQYF	TGTGCCAGCAGCTTCCAATTCCGGGGAGATACGCAGTATTTT
TRBV4-1	NA	TRBJ2-1	many	CASSLSHPSYNEQFF	TGCGCCAGCAGCCTGAGCCATCCATCCTACAATGAGCAGTTCTTC
TRBV4-2	TRBD2	TRBJ2-5	NA	CASSQSSGGPETQYF	TGTGCCAGCAGCCAGAGCAGCGGGGGGCCAGAGACCCAGTACTTC
TRBV20-1	TRBD1	TRBJ1-2	few	CSASPADRDAGYTF	TGCAGTGCTAGCCCCGCCGACAGGGATGCTGGCTACACCTTC
TRBV12-3/TRBV12-4	NA	TRBJ2-1	few	CASRLSREGQFF	TGTGCCAGCAGGCTGAGCAGGGAAGGGCAGTTCTTC
TRBV19	NA	TRBJ1-4	NA	CASSPRYVSEKLFF	TGTGCCAGTAGTCCCCGGTATGTCTCGGAAAAACTGTTTTTT
TRBV20-1	NA	TRBJ2-3	few	CSARTTDTQYF	TGCAGTGCTCGGACTACAGATACGCAGTATTTT
TRBV6-2/TRBV6-3	NA	TRBJ2-2	many	CASRGARNTGELFF	TGTGCCAGCAGAGGGGCTCGAAACACCGGGGAGCTGTTTTTT